This entry describes one T cell receptor beta chain. The antigen remains unidentified. Unmatched junction bases numbered 20, after V lost 5 bases and J lost 5 bases. CDR1 and CDR2 (germline): SEHNR, FQNEAQ (reference sequence). The CDR3 is made up of 18 amino acids. Generated by immunoSEQ multiplex PCR, the TCRdb table keeps only in-frame clones and is missing some. The sample gives around 92,000 clones, approximately 85% of which show up once; over 1.3% is in the top ten. This specimen belongs to a study of graft-versus-host responses after intestinal transplantation. The study, taken as a whole, reports: Detection of GvH clones occurred in recipient marrow, and some had their first appearance in ileum or blood.

The V and J genes are TRBV7-9 and TRBJ2-5, with TRBD2 matching over 7 bases. This receptor was identified in a human patient who received an intestinal transplant, so some T cells may come from the graft donor. This material consisted of PBMCs, taken 255 days after intestinal transplant. CDR3 sequence: CASSPRVGERDFPETQYF. For the CDR3, the DNA is TGTGCCAGCAGCCCAAGGGTGGGTGAGCGGGATTTCCCCGAGACCCAGTACTTC.